One and the same sample provided the 13 T cell receptor beta chains below, sequenced in a study of OX40 agonist ivuxolimab in advanced cancers. The method was immunoSEQ multiplex PCR; TCRdb's version includes in-frame clones alone and lacks a portion of them. The sample has approximately 35,000 clones, 84% seen once. This material consisted of CD4+ or CD8+ T cells sorted from blood, taken in a trial of the OX40 agonist ivuxolimab. The receptors stem from an adult with an advanced solid tumor such as melanoma, head and neck, liver or kidney cancer.

Only a few counts were recorded for this clone. The chain recombines TRBV7-6 with TRBJ1-1; 8 bases agree with TRBD1. V lost 2 bases and J lost 7; bases outside the gene matches: 6. The CDR3 is 14 amino acids. Germline V gene sequence: CDR1 SGHVS, CDR2 FNYEAQ. In nucleotides, the CDR3 is TGTGCCAGCAGCTTAACAGGGGGAAGGGATGAAGCTTTCTTT. Translated, it gives CASSLTGGRDEAFF.

Points on this clone: Relative to the germline gene, one junction end is altered; a read error may explain this. Different DNA sequences within this sample yield the same CDR3. This chain connects TRBV6-5 to TRBJ2-7; no definite D call. There are 13 residues in the CDR3. Per germline, CDR1 MNHEY and CDR2 SVGAGI. The CDR3 DNA follows: TGCGCCAGCCAGAGTTTCGCGGACCCCGAGCAGTACTTC. Protein sequence: CASQSFADPEQYF.

The V and J genes are TRBV5-1 and TRBJ2-5; D is unresolved. The germline V gene encodes CDR1 SGHRS and CDR2 YFSETQ. Trimming removed 0 bases at V and 3 bases at J, with 0 bases between. This CDR3 has 11 amino acids. The CDR3 nucleotides read TGCGCCAGCAGCTTGGAAGAGACCCAGTACTTC. Translating it yields CASSLEETQYF. Using reference TRBV5-1 and TRBJ2-5 for the parts outside the CDR3, the full variable domain is KAGVTQTPRYLIKTRGQQVTLSCSPISGHRSVSWYQQTPGQGLQFLFEYFSETQRNKGNFPGRFSGRQFSNSRSEMNVSTLELGDSALYLCASSLEETQYFGPGTRLLVL.

The J gene is TRBJ2-7, the V gene TRBV19; D possibly matches TRBD1 or TRBD2 (5 bases each). There are 13 residues in the CDR3. V lost 4 bases and J 3 bases, leaving 10 bases between the germline ends. Germline CDR1 reads LNHDA; CDR2 reads SQIVND (reference sequence). The CDR3 here is CASSTRDGYEQYF. Here the CDR3 DNA reads TGTGCCAGTAGTACCCGGGACGGCTACGAGCAGTACTTC.

This sequence joins TRBV10-1 and TRBJ2-7; TRBD1 or TRBD2 may be the D gene (5 bases each). Trimming removed 7 bases from V and 12 bases from J, with 16 bases in between. The CDR3 extends over 11 amino acids. Germline lookup yields CDR1 WNHNN and CDR2 SYGVQD (reference sequence). This CDR3 reads CASNSPGRWYF. As DNA, the CDR3 is TGCGCCAGCAACAGTCCGGGGCGTTGGTACTTC.

This clone is categorized as medium-sized. The chain is built from TRBV28 and TRBJ2-7, with D perhaps TRBD1 (6 bases). V lost 2 bases to trimming and J lost 2 bases, with 13 bases between them. CDR1 and CDR2 from the germline V gene are MDHEN and SYDVKM. The CDR3 covers 15 residues. The CDR3 spells CASSLKAGTTYEQYF. CDR3 in DNA: TGTGCCAGCAGTTTAAAGGCAGGGACAACCTACGAGCAGTACTTC.

This clone was seen once. This chain links TRBV7-2 with TRBJ2-7, with 10 bases matching TRBD2. The CDR3 consists of 14 residues. Germline lookup yields CDR1 SGHTA and CDR2 FQGNSA. With 5 bases clipped from V and 4 bases from J, the junction kept 5 bases outside the gene matches. CDR3 coding DNA: TGTGCCAGCAGCAAAGCGGGGGGGCGGTACGAGCAGTACTTC. As protein: CASSKAGGRYEQYF.

This chain uses TRBV15 with TRBJ2-7; 12 nucleotides line up with TRBD2. Germline V gene data show CDR1 as LNHNV and CDR2 as YYDKDF (reference sequence). The CDR3 runs to 16 residues. With V trimmed by 3 bases and J by 2 bases, 5 bases remained unmatched. The CDR3, as DNA: TGTGCCACCAGCAGGGAAAGACTAGCGGGGGCCTACGAGCAGTACTTC. Its protein product is CATSRERLAGAYEQYF. The variable domain in full, with the rest retrieved from reference TRBV15 and TRBJ2-7, is DAMVIQNPRYQVTQFGKPVTLSCSQTLNHNVMYWYQQKSSQAPKLLFHYYDKDFNNEADTPDNFQSRRPNTSFCFLDIRSPGLGDTAMYLCATSRERLAGAYEQYFGPGTRLTVT.

The CDR3 nucleotides are TGTGCCAGCAGGGGGACTAGCGGTTCCTACGAGCAGTACTTC. Translating gives CASRGTSGSYEQYF. The J gene is TRBJ2-7, the V gene TRBV11-2; 11 positions match TRBD2. CDR3 size: 14 residues. Germline lookup yields CDR1 SGHAT and CDR2 FQNNGV. The J segment lost 1 base and the V segment lost 6 bases, leaving 2 bases of the junction unmatched.

The chain joins TRBV9 to TRBJ2-7; perhaps D is TRBD1 or TRBD2 (5 bases each). CDR3 size: 15 residues. The V and J ends lost 0 bases and 1 base respectively, with 11 bases between them. Germline CDR1 SGDLS, CDR2 YYNGEE. CDR3 sequence reads: CASSVAGTASYEQYF. The CDR3 DNA reads as TGTGCCAGCAGCGTAGCCGGGACCGCGTCCTACGAGCAGTACTTC. Supplemented by reference TRBV9 and TRBJ2-7, the full variable domain reads DSGVTQTPKHLITATGQRVTLRCSPRSGDLSVYWYQQSLDQGLQFLIQYYNGEERAKGNILERFSAQQFPDLHSELNLSSLELGDSALYFCASSVAGTASYEQYFGPGTRLTVT.

The rearrangement links TRBV13 to TRBJ2-7; 7 positions match TRBD1. Germline V gene sequence: CDR1 PRHDT, CDR2 FYEKMQ (reference sequence). The V gene end was trimmed by 5 bases and the J gene end by 4 bases; junction bases not matched to a gene: 11. CDR3 length: 15 amino acids. The CDR3 DNA reads TGTGCCAGCAGCGGGAGTTGGGACAGAGGATACGAGCAGTACTTC. It translates to CASSGSWDRGYEQYF.

J is TRBJ2-1 and V is TRBV13, with TRBD2 matching over 8 bases. The CDR3 is 16 residues long. Germline-derived CDR1 and CDR2 are PRHDT and FYEKMQ (reference sequence). The trim removed 4 bases at V and 0 bases at J, leaving 5 bases unmatched. CDR3 residues: CASSSLAGDSYNEQFF. The CDR3 DNA is TGTGCCAGCAGCTCCCTAGCGGGCGACTCCTACAATGAGCAGTTCTTC.

The rearrangement uses TRBV4-3 and TRBJ2-3; no definite D call. The CDR3 covers 12 residues. The germline V gene encodes CDR1 LGHNA and CDR2 YSLEER. Trimming took 6 bases from V and 8 from J, leaving 12 bases between them. CDR3 protein: CASRGELATQYF. CDR3 coding DNA: TGCGCCAGCAGAGGCGAGCTGGCTACGCAGTATTTT.